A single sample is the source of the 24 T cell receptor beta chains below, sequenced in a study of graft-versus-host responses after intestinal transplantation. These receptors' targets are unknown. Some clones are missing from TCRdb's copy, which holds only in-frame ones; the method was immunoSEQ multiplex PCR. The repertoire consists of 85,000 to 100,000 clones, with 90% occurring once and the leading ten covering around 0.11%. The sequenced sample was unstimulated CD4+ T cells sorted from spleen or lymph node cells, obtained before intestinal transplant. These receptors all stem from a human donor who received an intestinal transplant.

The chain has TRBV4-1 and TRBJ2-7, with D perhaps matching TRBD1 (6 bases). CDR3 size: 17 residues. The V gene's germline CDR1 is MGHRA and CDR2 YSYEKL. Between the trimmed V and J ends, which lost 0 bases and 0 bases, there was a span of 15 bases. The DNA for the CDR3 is TGCGCCAGCAGCCAAGATCAGGGGCGGGCAGCCTCCTACGAGCAGTACTTC. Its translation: CASSQDQGRAASYEQYF.

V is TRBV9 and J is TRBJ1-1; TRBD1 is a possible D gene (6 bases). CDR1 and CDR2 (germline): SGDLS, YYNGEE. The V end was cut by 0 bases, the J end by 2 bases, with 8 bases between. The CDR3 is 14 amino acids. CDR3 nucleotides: TGTGCCAGCAGCGTAGGACAGGAAAACACTGAAGCTTTCTTT. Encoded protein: CASSVGQENTEAFF.

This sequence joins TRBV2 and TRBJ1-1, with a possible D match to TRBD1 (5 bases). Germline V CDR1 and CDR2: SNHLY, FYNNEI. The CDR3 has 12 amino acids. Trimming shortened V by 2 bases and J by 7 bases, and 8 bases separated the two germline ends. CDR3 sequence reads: CASSEQGLEAFF. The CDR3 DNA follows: TGTGCCAGCAGTGAACAGGGCCTTGAAGCTTTCTTT.

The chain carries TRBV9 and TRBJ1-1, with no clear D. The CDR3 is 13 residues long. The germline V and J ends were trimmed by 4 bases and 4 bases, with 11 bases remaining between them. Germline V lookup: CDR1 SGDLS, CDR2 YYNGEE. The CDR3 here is CASSPTFGTEAFF. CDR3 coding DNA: TGTGCCAGCAGCCCCACTTTTGGCACTGAAGCTTTCTTT. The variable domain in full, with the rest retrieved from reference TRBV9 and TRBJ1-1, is DSGVTQTPKHLITATGQRVTLRCSPRSGDLSVYWYQQSLDQGLQFLIQYYNGEERAKGNILERFSAQQFPDLHSELNLSSLELGDSALYFCASSPTFGTEAFFGQGTRLTVV.

CDR3 loop: CASRDDRNTEAFF. The CDR3, as DNA: TGTGCCAGCAGAGATGACAGGAACACTGAAGCTTTCTTT. The chain combines TRBV2 with TRBJ1-1; TRBD1 might be the D (5 bases). Trimming pared 6 bases from V and 1 base from J, leaving 9 bases between. Per germline, CDR1 SNHLY and CDR2 FYNNEI. The length of the CDR3 is 13 residues.

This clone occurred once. This CDR3 reads CASSFGLTDTQYF. The CDR3 nucleotides are TGTGCCAGCAGCTTTGGGCTCACAGATACGCAGTATTTT. This chain joins TRBV5-6 and TRBJ2-3; D not resolved. The CDR3 has 13 residues. Germline CDR1 SGHDT, CDR2 YYEEEE. V was cut by 2 bases and J by 2 bases, with 6 bases left in between. Full variable domain (missing parts from reference TRBV5-6 and TRBJ2-3): DAGVTQSPTHLIKTRGQQVTLRCSPKSGHDTVSWYQQALGQGPQFIFQYYEEEERQRGNFPDRFSGHQFPNYSSELNVNALLLGDSALYLCASSFGLTDTQYFGPGTRLTVL.

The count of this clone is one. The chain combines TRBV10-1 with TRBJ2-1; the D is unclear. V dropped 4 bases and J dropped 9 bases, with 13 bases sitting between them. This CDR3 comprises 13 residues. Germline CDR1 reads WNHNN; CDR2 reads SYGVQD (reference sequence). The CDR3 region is CASSGILLAEQFF. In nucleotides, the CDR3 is TGCGCCAGCAGTGGAATCCTGCTGGCTGAGCAGTTCTTC.

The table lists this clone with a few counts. CDR3 sequence: CASGVRGEKLFF. The CDR3 DNA is TGTGCCAGCGGGGTCAGGGGGGAAAAACTGTTTTTT. This chain links TRBV6-6 with TRBJ1-4; 7 nucleotides align to TRBD1. Germline V gene data show CDR1 as MNHNY and CDR2 as SVGAGI (reference sequence). This CDR3 spans 12 amino acids. V trimming: 8 bases; J trimming: 8 bases; junction bases outside the gene matches: 5.

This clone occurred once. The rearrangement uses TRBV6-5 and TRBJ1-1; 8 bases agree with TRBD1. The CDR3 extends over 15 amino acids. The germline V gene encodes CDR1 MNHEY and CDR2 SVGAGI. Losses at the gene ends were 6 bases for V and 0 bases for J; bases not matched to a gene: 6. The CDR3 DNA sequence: TGTGCCAGCAGACGTCAGGGGGCTATGAACACTGAAGCTTTCTTT. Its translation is CASRRQGAMNTEAFF.

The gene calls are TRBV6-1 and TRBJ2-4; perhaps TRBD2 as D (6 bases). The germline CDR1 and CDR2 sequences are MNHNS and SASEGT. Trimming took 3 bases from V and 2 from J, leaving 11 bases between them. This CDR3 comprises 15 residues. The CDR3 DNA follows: TGTGCCAGCAGTGAGAGGGGAGGTCCCAAAAACATTCAGTACTTC. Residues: CASSERGGPKNIQYF.

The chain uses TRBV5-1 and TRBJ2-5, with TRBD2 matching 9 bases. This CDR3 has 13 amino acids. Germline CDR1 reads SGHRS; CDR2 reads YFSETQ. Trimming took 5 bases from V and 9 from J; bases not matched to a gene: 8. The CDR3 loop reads CASRPLAGWAQYF. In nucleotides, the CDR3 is TGCGCCAGCAGGCCCCTAGCGGGGTGGGCCCAGTACTTC.

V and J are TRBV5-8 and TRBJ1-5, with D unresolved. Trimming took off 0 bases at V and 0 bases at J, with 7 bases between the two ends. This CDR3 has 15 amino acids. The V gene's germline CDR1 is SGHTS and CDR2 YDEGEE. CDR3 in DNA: TGTGCCAGCAGCTTGGGTTCGGGTAGCAATCAGCCCCAGCATTTT. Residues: CASSLGSGSNQPQHF.

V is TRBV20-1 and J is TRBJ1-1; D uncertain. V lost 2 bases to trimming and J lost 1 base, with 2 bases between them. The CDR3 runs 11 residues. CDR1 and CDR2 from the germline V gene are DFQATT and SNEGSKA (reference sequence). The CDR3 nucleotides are TGCAGTGCTAGACGGAACACTGAAGCTTTCTTT. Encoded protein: CSARRNTEAFF.

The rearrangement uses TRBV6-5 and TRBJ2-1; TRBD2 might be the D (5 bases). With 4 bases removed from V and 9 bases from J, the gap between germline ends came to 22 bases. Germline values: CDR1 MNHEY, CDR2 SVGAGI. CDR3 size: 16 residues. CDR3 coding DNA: TGTGCCAGCAGTTTCGTCGGCAGAGGAGGACTGGCTGAGCAGTTCTTC. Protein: CASSFVGRGGLAEQFF.

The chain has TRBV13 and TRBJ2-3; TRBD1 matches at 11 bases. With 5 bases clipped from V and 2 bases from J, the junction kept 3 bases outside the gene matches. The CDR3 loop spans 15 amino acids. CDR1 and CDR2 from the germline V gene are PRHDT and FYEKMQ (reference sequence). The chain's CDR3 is CASSQGQGVTDTQYF. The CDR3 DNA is TGTGCCAGCAGCCAGGGACAGGGGGTCACAGATACGCAGTATTTT.

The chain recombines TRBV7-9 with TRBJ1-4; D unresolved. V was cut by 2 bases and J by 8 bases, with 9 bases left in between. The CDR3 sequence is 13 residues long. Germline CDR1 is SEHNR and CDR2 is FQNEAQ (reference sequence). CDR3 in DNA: TGTGCCAGCAGCTTACCTTCGGGGGAAAAACTGTTTTTT. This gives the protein CASSLPSGEKLFF.

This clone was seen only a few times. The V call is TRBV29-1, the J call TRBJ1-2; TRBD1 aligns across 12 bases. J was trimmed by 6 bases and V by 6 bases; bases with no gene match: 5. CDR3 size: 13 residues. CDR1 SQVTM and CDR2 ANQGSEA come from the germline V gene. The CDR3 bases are TGCAGCGTAGACCGGGACAGGGGGCATGGCTACACCTTC. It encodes CSVDRDRGHGYTF. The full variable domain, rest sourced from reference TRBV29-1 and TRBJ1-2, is SAVISQKPSRDICQRGTSLTIQCQVDSQVTMMFWYRQQPGQSLTLIATANQGSEATYESGFVIDKFPISRPNLTFSTLTVSNMSPEDSSIYLCSVDRDRGHGYTFGSGTRLTVV.

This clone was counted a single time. CDR3 in amino acids: CASSPKTGGALSEQYF. In nucleotides, the CDR3 is TGTGCCAGCTCACCGAAGACAGGGGGCGCCTTAAGCGAGCAGTACTTC. This chain joins TRBV18 and TRBJ2-7; TRBD1 agrees at 10 bases. CDR3 size: 16 residues. Trimming took 3 bases from V and 6 from J; bases not matched to a gene: 11. Per the germline V gene, CDR1 is KGHSH and CDR2 is LQKENI.

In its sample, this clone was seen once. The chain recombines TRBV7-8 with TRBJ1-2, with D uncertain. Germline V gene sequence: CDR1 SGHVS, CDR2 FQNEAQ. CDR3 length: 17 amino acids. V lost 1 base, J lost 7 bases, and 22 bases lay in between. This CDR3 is CASSLGRRPIARGGYTF. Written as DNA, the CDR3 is TGTGCCAGCAGCTTAGGGCGTCGGCCAATTGCCCGGGGTGGCTACACCTTC.

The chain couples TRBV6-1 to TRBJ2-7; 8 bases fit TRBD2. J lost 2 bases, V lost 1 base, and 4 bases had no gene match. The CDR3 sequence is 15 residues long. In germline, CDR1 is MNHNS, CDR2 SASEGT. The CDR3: CASSEVRGAPYEQYF. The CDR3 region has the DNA TGTGCCAGCAGTGAAGTGCGGGGGGCCCCCTACGAGCAGTACTTC.

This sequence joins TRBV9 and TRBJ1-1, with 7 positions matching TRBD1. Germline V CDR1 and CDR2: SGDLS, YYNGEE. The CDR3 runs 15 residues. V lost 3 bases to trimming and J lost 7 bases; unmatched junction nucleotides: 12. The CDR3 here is CASSERPGTENEAFF. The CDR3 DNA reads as TGTGCCAGCAGCGAGCGCCCCGGGACAGAAAATGAAGCTTTCTTT.

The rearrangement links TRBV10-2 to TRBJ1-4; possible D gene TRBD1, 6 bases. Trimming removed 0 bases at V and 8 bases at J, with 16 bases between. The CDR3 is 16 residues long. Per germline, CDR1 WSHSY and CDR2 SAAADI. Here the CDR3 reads CASSESRQGWEEKLFF. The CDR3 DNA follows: TGCGCCAGCAGTGAGTCGAGGCAGGGGTGGGAGGAAAAACTGTTTTTT.

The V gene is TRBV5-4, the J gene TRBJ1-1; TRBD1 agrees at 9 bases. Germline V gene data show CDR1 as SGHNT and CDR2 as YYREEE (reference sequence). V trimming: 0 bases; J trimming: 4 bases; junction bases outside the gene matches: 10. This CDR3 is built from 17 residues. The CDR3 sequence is CASSLGPDRGRITEAFF. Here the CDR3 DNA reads TGTGCCAGCAGCTTGGGTCCGGACAGGGGAAGAATCACTGAAGCTTTCTTT. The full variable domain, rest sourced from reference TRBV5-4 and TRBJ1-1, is ETGVTQSPTHLIKTRGQQVTLRCSSQSGHNTVSWYQQALGQGPQFIFQYYREEENGRGNFPPRFSGLQFPNYSSELNVNALELDDSALYLCASSLGPDRGRITEAFFGQGTRLTVV.

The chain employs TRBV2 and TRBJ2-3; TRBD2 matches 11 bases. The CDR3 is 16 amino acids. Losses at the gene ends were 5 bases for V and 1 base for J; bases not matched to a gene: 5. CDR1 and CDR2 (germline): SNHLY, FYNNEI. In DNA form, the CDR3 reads TGTGCCAGCAGTCCGCTAGCGGGGGGCCGCACAGATACGCAGTATTTT. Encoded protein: CASSPLAGGRTDTQYF.